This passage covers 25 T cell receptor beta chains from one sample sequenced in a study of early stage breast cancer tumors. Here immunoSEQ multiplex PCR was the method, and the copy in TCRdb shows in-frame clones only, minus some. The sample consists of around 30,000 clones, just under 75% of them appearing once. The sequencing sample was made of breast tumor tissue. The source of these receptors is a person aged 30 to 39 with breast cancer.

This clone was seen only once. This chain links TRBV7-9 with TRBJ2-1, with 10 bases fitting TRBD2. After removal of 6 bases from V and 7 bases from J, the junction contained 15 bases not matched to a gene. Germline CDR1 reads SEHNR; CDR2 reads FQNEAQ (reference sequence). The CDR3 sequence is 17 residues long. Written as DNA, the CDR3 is TGTGCCAGCAGTTCGGGGAGGCTAGCGGGAGTTCGAAATGAGCAGTTCTTC. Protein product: CASSSGRLAGVRNEQFF.

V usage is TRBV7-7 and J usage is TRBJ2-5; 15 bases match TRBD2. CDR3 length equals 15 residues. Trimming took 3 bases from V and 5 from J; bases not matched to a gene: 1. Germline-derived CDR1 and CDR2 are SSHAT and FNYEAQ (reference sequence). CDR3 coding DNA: TGTGCCAGCAGCTTTGGACTAGCGGGAGGGGAGACCCAGTACTTC. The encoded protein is CASSFGLAGGETQYF.

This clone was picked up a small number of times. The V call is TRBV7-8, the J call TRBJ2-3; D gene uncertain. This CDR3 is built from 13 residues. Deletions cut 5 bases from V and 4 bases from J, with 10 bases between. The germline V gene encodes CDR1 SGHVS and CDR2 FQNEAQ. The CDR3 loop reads CASSPPRADTQYF. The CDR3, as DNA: TGTGCCAGCAGCCCCCCCCGGGCAGATACGCAGTATTTT.

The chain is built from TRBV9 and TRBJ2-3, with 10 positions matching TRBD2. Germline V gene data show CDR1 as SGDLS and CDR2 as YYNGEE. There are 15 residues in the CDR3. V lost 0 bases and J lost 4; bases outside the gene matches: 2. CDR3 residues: CASSVAGTSADTQYF. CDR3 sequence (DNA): TGTGCCAGCAGCGTAGCCGGGACTAGCGCAGATACGCAGTATTTT. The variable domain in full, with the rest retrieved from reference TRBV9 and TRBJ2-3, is DSGVTQTPKHLITATGQRVTLRCSPRSGDLSVYWYQQSLDQGLQFLIQYYNGEERAKGNILERFSAQQFPDLHSELNLSSLELGDSALYFCASSVAGTSADTQYFGPGTRLTVL.

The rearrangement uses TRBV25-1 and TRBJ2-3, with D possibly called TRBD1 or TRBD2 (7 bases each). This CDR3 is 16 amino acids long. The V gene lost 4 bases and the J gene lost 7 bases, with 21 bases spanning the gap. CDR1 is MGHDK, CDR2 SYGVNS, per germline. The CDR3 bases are TGTGCCAGCAGTGCTGGACAGGACCGGGGGGTTTATACGCAGTATTTT. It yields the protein CASSAGQDRGVYTQYF.

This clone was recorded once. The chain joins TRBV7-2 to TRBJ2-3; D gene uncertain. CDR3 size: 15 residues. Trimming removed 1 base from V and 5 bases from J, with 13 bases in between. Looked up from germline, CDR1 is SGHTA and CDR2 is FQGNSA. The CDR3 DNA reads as TGTGCCAGCAGCTTAGAGGGCAGGCCCTTAGATACGCAGTATTTT. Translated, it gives CASSLEGRPLDTQYF.

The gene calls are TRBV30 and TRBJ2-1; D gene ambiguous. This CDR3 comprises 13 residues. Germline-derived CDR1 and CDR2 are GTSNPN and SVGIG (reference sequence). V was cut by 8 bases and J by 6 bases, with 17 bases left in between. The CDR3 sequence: CAGNPPSGNEQFF. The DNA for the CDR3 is TGTGCCGGCAACCCTCCGTCAGGCAATGAGCAGTTCTTC.

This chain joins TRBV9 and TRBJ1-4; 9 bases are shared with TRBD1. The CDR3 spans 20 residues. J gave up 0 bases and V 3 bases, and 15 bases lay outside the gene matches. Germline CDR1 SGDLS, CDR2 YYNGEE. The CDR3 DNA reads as TGTGCCAGCAGCGCTCGTCCCGAAGGGACAGGGATCTCAACTAATGAAAAACTGTTTTTT. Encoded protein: CASSARPEGTGISTNEKLFF.

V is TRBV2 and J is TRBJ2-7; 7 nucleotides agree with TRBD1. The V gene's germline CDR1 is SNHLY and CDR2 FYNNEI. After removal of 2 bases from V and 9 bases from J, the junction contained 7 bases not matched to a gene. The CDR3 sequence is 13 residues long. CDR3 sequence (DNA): TGTGCCAGCAGTGAAATACAGGGGATGGGGCAGTACTTC. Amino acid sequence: CASSEIQGMGQYF.

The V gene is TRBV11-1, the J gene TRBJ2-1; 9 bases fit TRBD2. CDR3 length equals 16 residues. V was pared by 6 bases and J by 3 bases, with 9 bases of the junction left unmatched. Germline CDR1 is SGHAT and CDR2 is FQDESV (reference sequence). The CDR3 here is CASRLKREADYNEQFF. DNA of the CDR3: TGTGCCAGCAGACTGAAGCGGGAGGCGGACTACAATGAGCAGTTCTTC.

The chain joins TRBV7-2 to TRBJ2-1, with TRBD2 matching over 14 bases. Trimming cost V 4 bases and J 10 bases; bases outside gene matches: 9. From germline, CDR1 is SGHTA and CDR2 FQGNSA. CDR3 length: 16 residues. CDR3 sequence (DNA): TGTGCCAGCAGCTCCTCCGGGACTAGCGGGAGTAGCGAGCAGTTCTTC. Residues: CASSSSGTSGSSEQFF.

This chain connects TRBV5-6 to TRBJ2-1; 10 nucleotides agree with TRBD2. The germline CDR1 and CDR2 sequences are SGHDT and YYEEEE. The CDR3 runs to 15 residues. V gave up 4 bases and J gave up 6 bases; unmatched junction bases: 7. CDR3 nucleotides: TGTGCCAGCAGCCCTGGACTAGCGGAATCCAATGAGCAGTTCTTC. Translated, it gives CASSPGLAESNEQFF.

Written as DNA, the CDR3 is TGTGCCAGCAGCTCCCCGCACGGACAGGTCCTGAACACTGAAGCTTTCTTT. Its translation: CASSSPHGQVLNTEAFF. V and J are TRBV7-2 and TRBJ1-1; TRBD1 agrees at 7 bases. The CDR3 runs to 17 residues. J was trimmed by 0 bases and V by 4 bases; bases with no gene match: 11. Germline V lookup: CDR1 SGHTA, CDR2 FQGNSA.

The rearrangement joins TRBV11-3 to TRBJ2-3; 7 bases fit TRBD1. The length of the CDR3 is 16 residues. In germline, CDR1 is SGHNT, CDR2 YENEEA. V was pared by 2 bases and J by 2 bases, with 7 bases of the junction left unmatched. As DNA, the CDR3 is TGTGCCAGCAGCTTAAGGACAGGTTCCAACACAGATACGCAGTATTTT. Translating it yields CASSLRTGSNTDTQYF.

Here the CDR3 reads CASSLGRPATEQYF. The CDR3 bases are TGTGCCAGCAGCTTAGGAAGGCCCGCCACCGAGCAGTACTTC. The rearrangement joins TRBV7-9 to TRBJ2-7, with D unresolved. Between the trimmed V and J ends, which lost 1 base and 6 bases, there was a span of 13 bases. The germline CDR1 and CDR2 sequences are SEHNR and FQNEAQ (reference sequence). The CDR3 has 14 amino acids.

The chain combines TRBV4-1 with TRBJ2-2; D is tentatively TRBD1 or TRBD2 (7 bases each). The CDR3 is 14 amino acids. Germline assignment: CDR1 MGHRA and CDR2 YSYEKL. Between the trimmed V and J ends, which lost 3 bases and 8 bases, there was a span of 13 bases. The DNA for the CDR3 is TGCGCCAGCAGCCAGAGGGAGGGACAGGGGGAGCTGTTTTTT. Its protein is CASSQREGQGELFF.

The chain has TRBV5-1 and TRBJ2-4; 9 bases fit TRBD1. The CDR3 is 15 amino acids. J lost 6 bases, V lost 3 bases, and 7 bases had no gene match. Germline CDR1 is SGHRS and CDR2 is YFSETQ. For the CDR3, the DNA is TGCGCCAGCAGCTCCGGGACAGGGATGTTAAACATTCAGTACTTC. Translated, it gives CASSSGTGMLNIQYF.

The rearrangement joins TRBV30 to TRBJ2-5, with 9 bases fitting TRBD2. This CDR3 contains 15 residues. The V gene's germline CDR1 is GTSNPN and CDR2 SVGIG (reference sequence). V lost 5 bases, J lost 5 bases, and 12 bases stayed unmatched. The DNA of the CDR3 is TGTGCCTGGGGACGATTAGCGGGAGCAGCTGAGACCCAGTACTTC. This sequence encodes CAWGRLAGAAETQYF.

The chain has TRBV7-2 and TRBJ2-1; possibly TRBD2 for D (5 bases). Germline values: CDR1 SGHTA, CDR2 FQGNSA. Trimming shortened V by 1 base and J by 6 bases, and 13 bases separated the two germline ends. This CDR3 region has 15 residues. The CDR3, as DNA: TGTGCCAGCAGCTTAGGGAGGCCCGTTTCCAATGAGCAGTTCTTC. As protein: CASSLGRPVSNEQFF.

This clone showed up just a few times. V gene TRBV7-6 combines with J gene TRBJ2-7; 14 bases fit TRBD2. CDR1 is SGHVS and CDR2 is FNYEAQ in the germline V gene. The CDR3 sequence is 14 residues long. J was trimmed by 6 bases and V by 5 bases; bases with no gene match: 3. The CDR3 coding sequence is TGTGCCAGCAGCCTCGGGACTAGCGGGAGCGAGCAGTACTTC. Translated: CASSLGTSGSEQYF.

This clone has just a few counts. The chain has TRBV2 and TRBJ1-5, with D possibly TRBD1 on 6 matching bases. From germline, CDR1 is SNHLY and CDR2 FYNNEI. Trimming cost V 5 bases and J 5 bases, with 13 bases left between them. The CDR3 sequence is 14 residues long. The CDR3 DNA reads TGTGCCAGCAGTAACAAACAGGGCTATCAGCCCCAGCATTTT. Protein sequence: CASSNKQGYQPQHF.

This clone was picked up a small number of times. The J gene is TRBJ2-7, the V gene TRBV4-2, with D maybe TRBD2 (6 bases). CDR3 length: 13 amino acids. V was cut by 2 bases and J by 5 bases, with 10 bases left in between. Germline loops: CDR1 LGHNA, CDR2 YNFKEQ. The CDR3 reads CASSQSGLNEQYF. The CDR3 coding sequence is TGTGCCAGCAGCCAATCGGGACTCAACGAGCAGTACTTC.

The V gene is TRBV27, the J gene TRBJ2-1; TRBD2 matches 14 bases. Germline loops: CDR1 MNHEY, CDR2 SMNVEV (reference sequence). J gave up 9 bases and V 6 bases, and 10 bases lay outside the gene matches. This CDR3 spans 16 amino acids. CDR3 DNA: TGTGCCAGCAGAGCGACCGGGACTAGCGGGAGAGGTGAGCAGTTCTTC. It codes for CASRATGTSGRGEQFF.

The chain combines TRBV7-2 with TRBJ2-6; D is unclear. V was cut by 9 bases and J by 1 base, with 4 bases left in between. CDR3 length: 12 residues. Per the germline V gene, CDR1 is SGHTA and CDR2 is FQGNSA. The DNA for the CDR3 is TGTGCCAGACGTTCTGGGGCCAACGTCCTGACTTTC. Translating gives CARRSGANVLTF.

CDR3 nucleotides: TGTGCCAGCAGCTTTATAGGAGGACTCTATGGCTACACCTTC. Translation: CASSFIGGLYGYTF. The J gene is TRBJ1-2, the V gene TRBV7-2; D remains ambiguous. Trimming took off 3 bases at V and 4 bases at J, with 12 bases between the two ends. Germline values: CDR1 SGHTA, CDR2 FQGNSA. The CDR3 runs 14 residues.